This entry lists 20 T cell receptor beta chains sequenced from one sample in a study of human T cells and chemical hapten exposure (dated by TCRdb to the early 2020s). Libraries were made using RACE. The data were produced on a NextSeq 500. TCRdb ran its own pipeline on the public reads, namely fastp trimming at Q25 and MiXCR clone calling, and kept in-frame beta chains. A single entry per CDR3 protein holds the most common genes and DNA from its merged rows. The sample data list over 70,000 distinct CDR3 sequences, and approximately 14% of these were observed just once. Clones ranked in the top ten supply 4.6% of the sample. The sample's time point label, in plain terms: pre-sensitization, week 0. The intended sense of this specimen's treatment or condition label: therapeutic diphenylcyclopropenone sensitization with weekly scalp DPC. This specimen was whole blood, taken in connection with sensitization to the hapten diphenylcyclopropenone (DPC). All receptors come from a woman between 45 and 60 years old with alopecia areata. Some clones in this sample may be carry-over from other donors' samples.

The DNA of the CDR3 is TGTGCCAGCAGTTCCTTTTCTGGAAACACCATATATTTT. The encoded protein is CASSSFSGNTIYF. The chain joins TRBV2 to TRBJ1-3; D uncertain. The V gene lost 5 bases and the J gene lost 1 base, with 6 bases spanning the gap. The CDR3 contains 13 residues. Germline lookup yields CDR1 SNHLY and CDR2 FYNNEI. The whole variable domain, remainder taken from reference TRBV2 and TRBJ1-3, is EPEVTQTPSHQVTQMGQEVILRCVPISNHLYFYWYRQILGQKVEFLVSFYNNEISEKSEIFDDQFSVERPDGSNFTLKIRSTKLEDSAMYFCASSSFSGNTIYFGEGSWLTVV.

This clonotype was counted only a few times. The chain uses TRBV27 and TRBJ2-7; weak D call: TRBD2 (5 bases). Germline loops: CDR1 MNHEY, CDR2 SMNVEV (reference sequence). The CDR3 is 11 amino acids. V was trimmed by 7 bases and J by 3 bases, leaving 7 bases between them. CDR3 in DNA: TGTGCCAGCAACCGGGGCTACGAGCAGTACTTC. This translates into CASNRGYEQYF.

In this sample, this clonotype turned up a few times. This sequence joins TRBV7-8 and TRBJ2-2; D unresolved. Per germline, CDR1 SGHVS and CDR2 FQNEAQ. Trimming shortened V by 3 bases and J by 5 bases, and 4 bases separated the two germline ends. The CDR3 consists of 12 residues. The CDR3 bases are TGTGCCAGCAGCTTTCTGACCGGGGAGCTGTTTTTT. Its translation is CASSFLTGELFF.

The J gene is TRBJ2-3, the V gene TRBV13; D gene uncertain. CDR1 and CDR2 from the germline V gene are PRHDT and FYEKMQ (reference sequence). The CDR3 is made up of 15 amino acids. V was cut by 0 bases and J by 5 bases, with 12 bases left in between. DNA of the CDR3: TGTGCCAGCAGCTTAGGACTACCACCCAGAGATACGCAGTATTTT. Its protein product is CASSLGLPPRDTQYF.

This clonotype was recorded a few times. The V call is TRBV10-3, the J call TRBJ1-5; D not resolved. There are 15 residues in the CDR3. The V end was cut by 4 bases, the J end by 0 bases, with 10 bases between. CDR1 and CDR2 (germline): ENHRY, SYGVKD. Here the CDR3 reads CAISAGVGSNQPQHF. The DNA for the CDR3 is TGTGCCATCAGTGCTGGGGTAGGTAGCAATCAGCCCCAGCATTTT.

The chain's CDR3 is CSVAVHQETQYF. CDR3 nucleotides: TGCAGCGTTGCTGTTCATCAAGAGACCCAGTACTTC. The chain uses TRBV29-1 and TRBJ2-5; D uncertain. Germline CDR1 and CDR2: SQVTM and ANQGSEA. V dropped 4 bases and J dropped 2 bases, with 8 bases sitting between them. CDR3 length: 12 residues.

This clonotype was observed at least ten times. This chain joins TRBV2 and TRBJ2-3; 12 nucleotides agree with TRBD2. CDR3 length: 16 amino acids. Germline lookup yields CDR1 SNHLY and CDR2 FYNNEI. Trimming took 5 bases from V and 2 from J; bases not matched to a gene: 5. In nucleotides, the CDR3 is TGTGCCAGCAGTCCAGGACTAGCGGGAATCACAGATACGCAGTATTTT. It specifies CASSPGLAGITDTQYF.

This clonotype has only a few counts. This chain joins TRBV18 and TRBJ2-1, with 12 nucleotides matching TRBD2. V trimming: 3 bases; J trimming: 6 bases; junction bases outside the gene matches: 6. This CDR3 spans 16 amino acids. CDR1 KGHSH and CDR2 LQKENI come from the germline V gene. CDR3 amino acids: CASSPKPSGRANEQFF. CDR3 nucleotides: TGTGCCAGCTCACCCAAACCTAGCGGGAGGGCCAATGAGCAGTTCTTC.

This clonotype was seen a few times. The chain employs TRBV20-1 and TRBJ2-1; D unclear. Trimming cost V 3 bases and J 5 bases, with 5 bases left between them. CDR1 and CDR2 (germline): DFQATT, SNEGSKA (reference sequence). CDR3 length equals 11 residues. The CDR3 loop reads CSARGDNEQFF. CDR3 DNA: TGCAGTGCTAGGGGCGACAATGAGCAGTTCTTC.

In this sample, this clonotype turned up a few times. The V call is TRBV20-1, the J call TRBJ2-3; possibly TRBD2 for D (5 bases). The germline V gene has CDR1 DFQATT and CDR2 SNEGSKA (reference sequence). The V end lost 4 bases, the J end lost 1 base, and 18 bases lay between the germline ends. The CDR3 sequence is 16 residues long. The CDR3 protein is CSATPPGGRGTDTQYF. DNA for the CDR3: TGCAGTGCTACACCCCCAGGCGGGCGTGGCACAGATACGCAGTATTTT.

The rearrangement links TRBV7-6 to TRBJ1-3, with a possible D match to TRBD1 (5 bases). The CDR3 length is 14 residues. The V end lost 0 bases, the J end lost 4 bases, and 7 bases lay between the germline ends. Germline V gives CDR1 SGHVS, CDR2 FNYEAQ. Here the CDR3 DNA reads TGTGCCAGCAGCTTAGCGGGGGACGGAAACACCATATATTTT. Translation: CASSLAGDGNTIYF.

This clonotype occurred many times. The chain is built from TRBV2 and TRBJ2-5; D is undetermined. V was shortened by 2 bases and J by 1 base, with 8 bases between the two germline ends. CDR3 length: 14 residues. The germline V gene encodes CDR1 SNHLY and CDR2 FYNNEI. CDR3 sequence: CASSEFTTQETQYF. The DNA of the CDR3 is TGTGCCAGCAGTGAATTTACTACCCAAGAGACCCAGTACTTC.

The rearrangement uses TRBV20-1 and TRBJ1-6; D gene unclear. V lost 1 base and J lost 8, with 15 bases in between. CDR3 size: 15 residues. Germline-derived CDR1 and CDR2 are DFQATT and SNEGSKA (reference sequence). For the CDR3, the DNA is TGCAGTGCTAGAGTTGGTGTGGAGACGGATTCACCCCTCCACTTT. Translating it yields CSARVGVETDSPLHF.

This clonotype showed up just a few times. The chain employs TRBV11-2 and TRBJ2-2; D not resolved. The CDR3 length is 15 residues. The V end lost 4 bases, the J end lost 5 bases, and 14 bases lay between the germline ends. Germline V gene sequence: CDR1 SGHAT, CDR2 FQNNGV. Here the CDR3 reads CASSWAGKSTGELFF. The CDR3 region has the DNA TGTGCCAGCAGCTGGGCCGGCAAATCAACCGGGGAGCTGTTTTTT. Using reference TRBV11-2 and TRBJ2-2 for the parts outside the CDR3, the full variable domain is EAGVAQSPRYKIIEKRQSVAFWCNPISGHATLYWYQQILGQGPKLLIQFQNNGVVDDSQLPKDRFSAERLKGVDSTLKIQPAKLEDSAVYLCASSWAGKSTGELFFGEGSRLTVL.

A few counts support this clonotype. V gene TRBV29-1 combines with J gene TRBJ2-1; 7 bases align to TRBD1. This CDR3 region has 15 residues. Germline V lookup: CDR1 SQVTM, CDR2 ANQGSEA. Unmatched junction bases numbered 7, after V lost 3 bases and J lost 2 bases. The CDR3 loop is CSVEGGDSPYNEQFF. The CDR3 DNA is TGCAGCGTTGAGGGTGGGGACAGCCCCTACAATGAGCAGTTCTTC.

This clonotype was recorded a few times. The chain links TRBV24-1 to TRBJ1-1; 11 bases line up with TRBD1. This CDR3 region has 15 residues. J lost 1 base, V lost 7 bases, and 4 bases had no gene match. Germline values: CDR1 KGHDR, CDR2 SFDVKD. This CDR3 is CATRGTGGTNTEAFF. DNA of the CDR3: TGTGCCACCAGAGGGACAGGGGGAACGAACACTGAAGCTTTCTTT.

This clonotype turned up a few times. V and J are TRBV28 and TRBJ2-7, with 11 bases identical to TRBD2. Germline V CDR1 and CDR2: MDHEN, SYDVKM. The V gene end was trimmed by 6 bases and the J gene end by 7 bases; junction bases not matched to a gene: 11. This CDR3 spans 15 amino acids. CDR3 sequence reads: CASRVAGGPSREQYF. The CDR3 bases are TGTGCCAGCAGGGTAGCGGGAGGGCCCAGTCGTGAGCAGTACTTC.

The chain carries TRBV19 and TRBJ2-3, with TRBD1 matching 10 bases. Per germline, CDR1 LNHDA and CDR2 SQIVND (reference sequence). The CDR3 totals 16 residues. V lost 4 bases and J lost 8; bases outside the gene matches: 12. The chain's CDR3 is CASSKGQGRTVGTQYF. The CDR3 DNA is TGTGCCAGTAGTAAGGGACAGGGGCGGACCGTCGGTACGCAGTATTTT.

The V and J genes are TRBV7-9 and TRBJ2-3, with TRBD2 as a possible D gene (6 bases). Between the trimmed V and J ends, which lost 5 bases and 6 bases, there was a span of 21 bases. CDR1 SEHNR and CDR2 FQNEAQ come from the germline V gene (reference sequence). There are 16 residues in the CDR3. CDR3 sequence reads: CASSEKPGELPDTQYF. CDR3 nucleotides: TGTGCCAGCAGCGAGAAACCGGGGGAGCTACCTGATACGCAGTATTTT.

The J gene is TRBJ1-5, the V gene TRBV7-9; 8 bases agree with TRBD1. This CDR3 is built from 14 residues. CDR1 and CDR2 from the germline V gene are SEHNR and FQNEAQ (reference sequence). Losses at the gene ends were 4 bases for V and 4 bases for J; bases not matched to a gene: 3. The DNA of the CDR3 is TGTGCCAGCAGCTCAGACAGGGGAAATCAGCCCCAGCATTTT. Its protein product is CASSSDRGNQPQHF.